A few counts support the clone carrying this T cell receptor (beta chain). Via MiXCR, TCRdb re-called the 5' RACE reads, giving one row per CDR3 protein. The sample lists some 500,000 distinct CDR3 sequences, about 13% seen once, with over 12% in the top ten. This record comes from a study of T cells after yellow fever vaccination. The V gene end was trimmed by 4 bases and the J gene end by 7 bases; junction bases not matched to a gene: 8. The germline V gene encodes CDR1 MNHEY and CDR2 SMNVEV (reference sequence). CDR3 length equals 15 residues. The source is a young man who received the YFV17D yellow fever vaccine. The chain combines TRBV27 with TRBJ2-1, with TRBD2 identical over 9 bases. Specimen: PBMCs, collected on the day of the yellow fever booster vaccination. CDR3 bases: TGTGCCAGCAGTTACATAGCGGGAGAAGGGAATGAGCAGTTCTTC. Its translation is CASSYIAGEGNEQFF.